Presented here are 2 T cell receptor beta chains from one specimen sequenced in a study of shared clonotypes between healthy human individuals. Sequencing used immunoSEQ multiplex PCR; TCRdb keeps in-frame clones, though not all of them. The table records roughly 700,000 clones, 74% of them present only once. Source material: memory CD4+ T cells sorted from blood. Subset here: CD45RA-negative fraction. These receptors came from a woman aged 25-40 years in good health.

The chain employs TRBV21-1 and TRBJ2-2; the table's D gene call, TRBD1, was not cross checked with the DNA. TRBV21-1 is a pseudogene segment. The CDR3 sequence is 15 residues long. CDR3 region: CASSKVRGRTGELFF. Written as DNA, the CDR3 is TGTGCCAGCAGCAAAGTTAGGGGTCGGACCGGGGAGCTGTTTTTT.

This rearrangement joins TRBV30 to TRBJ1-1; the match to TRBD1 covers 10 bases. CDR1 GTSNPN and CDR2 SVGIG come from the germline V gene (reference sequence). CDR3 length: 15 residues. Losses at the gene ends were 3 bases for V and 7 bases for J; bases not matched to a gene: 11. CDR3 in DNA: TGTGCCTGGAGACCGGGACAGGGGTGGAATGGTGAAGCTTTCTTT. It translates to CAWRPGQGWNGEAFF.